Listed below are T cell receptor beta chains from one sample, sequenced in a study of control samples from healthy donors and cancer patients. Some clones are missing from TCRdb's copy, which holds only in-frame ones; the method was immunoSEQ multiplex PCR. The repertoire has 200,000 to 250,000 clones, around 94% of them found once; the top ten carry 1.5%. The source material was blood. These TCRs come from a man aged 50-60 years in good health. The CDR3 runs from the conserved cysteine through the conserved F or W. D genes are given only for firm matches. Rows give clone size only sometimes, using once, few, many, or a class for an expanded clone.

-	TRBJ1-1	TRBV5-1	-	CASSPETIGTEAFF	TGCGCCAGCAGCCCCGAGACCATCGGCACTGAAGCTTTCTTT
-	TRBJ1-2	TRBV28	once	CASSLSMTGSGYTF	TGTGCCAGCAGTTTAAGTATGACAGGTTCCGGCTACACCTTC
-	TRBJ2-2	TRBV27	-	CASSEGHGGELFF	TGTGCCAGCAGTGAAGGGCACGGCGGGGAGCTGTTTTTT
TRBD1	TRBJ2-7	TRBV28	-	CASSLMDRGYEQYF	TGTGCCAGCAGTTTAATGGACAGGGGATACGAGCAGTACTTC
-	TRBJ1-5	TRBV7-2	-	CASSLRFGRGNQPQHF	TGTGCCAGCAGCTTAAGGTTCGGGAGGGGCAATCAGCCCCAGCATTTT
TRBD2	TRBJ2-1	TRBV4-1	-	CASSQGTGGPYNEQFF	TGCGCCAGCAGCCAAGGGACGGGGGGTCCTTACAATGAGCAGTTCTTC
-	TRBJ1-5	TRBV19	-	CASSIVAGGNQPQHF	TGTGCCAGTAGTATAGTAGCCGGTGGGAATCAGCCCCAGCATTTT
-	TRBJ2-5	TRBV9	-	CASSGRGYQETQYF	TGTGCCAGCAGCGGGAGGGGGTACCAAGAGACCCAGTACTTC
-	TRBJ1-2	TRBV3-1/TRBV3-2	-	CASSQYAGQRYTF	TGTGCCAGCAGCCAATATGCTGGACAACGCTACACCTTC
-	TRBJ1-1	TRBV4-2	-	CASSSSEVTVEAFF	TGTGCCAGCAGCTCTTCTGAGGTCACAGTTGAAGCTTTCTTT
TRBD1	TRBJ1-2	TRBV19	once	CASRQGALANYGYTF	TGTGCCAGCCGACAGGGGGCCTTGGCTAACTATGGCTACACCTTC
-	TRBJ2-2	TRBV5-1	-	CASTKGGGTGELFF	TGCGCCAGCACCAAGGGGGGGGGCACCGGGGAGCTGTTTTTT
TRBD2	TRBJ2-2	TRBV3-1/TRBV3-2	-	CASSQASGGFANTGELFF	TGTGCCAGCAGCCAAGCTAGCGGGGGCTTCGCGAACACCGGGGAGCTGTTTTTT
TRBD1	TRBJ2-3	TRBV11-2	once	CASSPLGTDPLRRTDTQYF	TGTGCCAGCAGCCCCCTCGGGACAGACCCCCTTCGCCGCACAGATACGCAGTATTTT
TRBD1	TRBJ1-5	TRBV19	-	CASSPRDRWGNQPQHF	TGTGCCAGTAGTCCACGGGACAGGTGGGGCAATCAGCCCCAGCATTTT
-	TRBJ2-5	TRBV5-4	once	CASSLGVGAYQETQYF	TGTGCCAGCAGCTTGGGGGTGGGAGCGTACCAAGAGACCCAGTACTTC